Below, 10 T cell receptor beta chains from the same sample are listed, as sequenced in a study of blood T cell repertoires in COVID-19 (dated by TCRdb to 2018 to 2020). Library method: the immunoSEQ multiplex PCR assay. TCRdb carries this immuneACCESS record with in-frame sequences only. Its versions omit some clonotypes, under half of them owing to an unresolved V gene in the studies checked, with the rest unexplained. The sample table records tens of thousands of clones; 80% to 85% of these occur just once. The top ten clones comprise 13% to 15% of the sample. Sequencing was carried out using peripheral blood. All receptors derive from a human donor with acute or convalescent COVID-19. The donor label of this sample is uncertain.

This chain uses TRBV10-2 with TRBJ2-7; TRBD2 matches at 13 bases. CDR3 size: 14 residues. Germline lookup yields CDR1 WSHSY and CDR2 SAAADI. The ends lost 4 bases at V and 8 bases at J; junction bases unmatched: 5. In DNA, the CDR3 is TGCGCCAGCAGTGGGACTAGCGGGGGAAGTAAGCAGTACTTC. The encoded protein is CASSGTSGGSKQYF.

V gene TRBV7-2 combines with J gene TRBJ2-1; 9 nucleotides line up with TRBD2. The ends lost 2 bases at V and 5 bases at J; junction bases unmatched: 10. The CDR3 covers 17 residues. CDR1 SGHTA and CDR2 FQGNSA come from the germline V gene. The CDR3 loop is CASSLNGAGGGNNEQFF. The CDR3 region has the DNA TGTGCCAGCAGCTTAAACGGGGCGGGAGGGGGAAACAATGAGCAGTTCTTC.

This chain connects TRBV27 to TRBJ1-5; D remains unclear. The CDR3 consists of 13 residues. The V end lost 6 bases, the J end lost 1 base, and 7 bases lay between the germline ends. Looked up from germline, CDR1 is MNHEY and CDR2 is SMNVEV (reference sequence). CDR3 DNA sequence: TGTGCCAGCAGCCTCGAGAGCAATCAGCCCCAGCATTTT. Translated, it gives CASSLESNQPQHF.

The V gene is TRBV7-9, the J gene TRBJ1-3, with a weak D call TRBD1 (5 bases). This CDR3 has 14 residues. The V gene lost 4 bases and the J gene lost 8 bases, with 15 bases spanning the gap. Germline CDR1 and CDR2: SEHNR and FQNEAQ (reference sequence). The CDR3 loop is CASSSNQGVYTIYF. CDR3 sequence (DNA): TGTGCCAGCAGCTCGAATCAGGGTGTATACACCATATATTTT.

The genes are TRBV5-4 and TRBJ2-5, with TRBD2 as a possible D gene (6 bases). The germline CDR1 and CDR2 sequences are SGHNT and YYREEE (reference sequence). The V end lost 1 base, the J end lost 5 bases, and 12 bases lay between the germline ends. The CDR3 spans 14 residues. The CDR3 coding sequence is TGTGCCAGCAGCTTGTACGGGGGTCCGGAGACCCAGTACTTC. This encodes CASSLYGGPETQYF.

This chain joins TRBV12-3 or TRBV12-4 and TRBJ2-1; a weak D match, TRBD2 (7 bases). The ends were cut back, 2 bases at V and 10 bases at J, with 12 bases in the middle. CDR3 length equals 13 residues. The DNA for the CDR3 is TGTGCCAGCAGTTTATATAAGGGGGGGGAGCAGTTCTTC. It translates to CASSLYKGGEQFF.

The chain has TRBV19 and TRBJ2-1; D is possibly TRBD1 (5 bases). Trimming left V 7 bases short and J 8 bases short, with 12 bases between. This CDR3 has 12 residues. Germline V CDR1 and CDR2: LNHDA, SQIVND (reference sequence). The CDR3 protein is CASKAQGYEQFF. The CDR3 DNA sequence: TGTGCCAGTAAGGCCCAGGGATATGAGCAGTTCTTC.

This chain joins TRBV7-2 and TRBJ1-5; D is ambiguous. The germline gives CDR1 SGHTA, CDR2 FQGNSA. The CDR3 extends over 15 amino acids. V was trimmed by 4 bases and J by 3 bases, leaving 13 bases between them. The CDR3 here is CASSSTGGFNQPQHF. The CDR3 DNA sequence: TGTGCCAGCAGCTCCACCGGAGGCTTCAATCAGCCCCAGCATTTT. Using reference TRBV7-2 and TRBJ1-5 for the parts outside the CDR3, the full variable domain is GAGVSQSPSNKVTEKGKDVELRCDPISGHTALYWYRQSLGQGLEFLIYFQGNSAPDKSGLPSDRFSAERTGGSVSTLTIQRTQQEDSAVYLCASSSTGGFNQPQHFGDGTRLSIL.

The V and J genes are TRBV11-3 and TRBJ2-7; 10 bases are a match to TRBD2. Trimming at V came to 4 bases and at J to 6 bases, leaving 12 bases not matched to a gene. Germline V gene sequence: CDR1 SGHNT, CDR2 YENEEA. This CDR3 contains 16 residues. The CDR3 loop reads CASSSPTSGTSLEQYF. CDR3 coding DNA: TGTGCCAGCAGCTCCCCCACTAGCGGGACCTCTCTCGAGCAGTACTTC.

The chain employs TRBV6-1 and TRBJ2-7; TRBD1 aligns across 8 bases. This CDR3 comprises 14 residues. Per the germline V gene, CDR1 is MNHNS and CDR2 is SASEGT. The V segment lost 7 bases and the J segment 6 bases; nucleotides outside the gene matches: 11. The CDR3 loop is CASTQGQGSSEQYF. The DNA for the CDR3 is TGTGCCAGCACTCAAGGACAGGGTTCTTCCGAGCAGTACTTC.